The sequence of this T cell receptor (beta chain) was determined in a study of blood T cell repertoires in COVID-19 (TCRdb year 2020). Regarding the study in general: The collaborator samples originated in the United States, Italy and Spain and spanned the acute and convalescent phases of COVID-19. The prospective study material was composed of cDNA or gDNA derived from T cells, B-cell-depleted T cells, or PBMCs. Deeply sampled blood TCRbeta repertoires from subjects exposed to, actively infected with, or recovered from COVID-19 were included in the dataset. A freely available public database, intended as a resource for researchers studying the immune response to SARS-CoV-2, is where the repertoires were released. The samples were drawn from the first 160 participants of the ongoing ImmuneRACE study and from 1,254 subjects provided by 6 global collaborators. The sample metadata nearly always contained a de-identified subject ID, COVID-19 status, age in years and sex. Where available, HLA class I and class II types were obtained from metadata supplied by the sample provider rather than from assay-based typing.

The immunoSEQ Assay, a bias-controlled multiplex PCR, was used to amplify TCRbeta CDR3 regions from genomic DNA. In the paper's pipeline: Within the assay, amplification of reference gene primers was used to estimate how many nucleated cells each sample contained. Sequence reads were collapsed and filtered to measure the absolute abundance of every unique TCRbeta CDR3 rearrangement. For each sample, productive Simpson clonality was calculated as the square root of Simpson's diversity index across productive rearrangements. The table comes from immuneACCESS by way of TCRdb, which keeps in-frame sequences with V and J called. Part of the clones is missing from these tables; in studies checked, under half for an unresolved V gene and the rest for unknown reasons. Clone size and V and J calls were adopted from that table, with D and trimming inferred from the DNA. This sample comprises 55,000 to 65,000 clones, over 75% of them detected only once. The ten most abundant clones make up under 40% of the sample.

Findings and caveats that apply to the study as a whole: Clinical and demographic metadata were provided uncurated, with the amount varying by source and participant.

The CDR3 measures 15 amino acids from cysteine to phenylalanine. The CDR3 DNA has 45 bases and is translated from base 1. V sheds 4 bases and J sheds 6 bases, leaving 19 bases between their ends. According to the germline V gene, CDR1 reads SGHVS and CDR2 reads FNYEAQ. One collaborating source in Seattle enrolled patients during active infection and followed them longitudinally through the course of disease. Whole blood was collected in K2EDTA tubes by collaborating institutions according to the institutions' own protocols. For TCRbeta analysis, collaborators shipped samples as frozen whole blood, isolated PBMCs, or DNA extracted from either of those sample types. As for this clone: There is no known antigen for this receptor. No much larger clone is present one base from it, and per-base qualities are unavailable.

The sequenced sample was peripheral blood. The chain is made from TRBV7-6 and TRBJ2-7; a weak D assignment points to TRBD2 (5 bases agree). This clonotype originated in a man in his 60s with COVID-19, enrolled during active disease. The nucleotide sequence is given as TGTGCCAGCAGCTCCCGCCGGGGTTCTTTCGCCGAGCAGTACTTC. Translation gives CASSSRRGSFAEQYF.